The clone carrying this TCR beta chain occurred once. What it binds is not known. TCRdb's table, derived via immunoSEQ multiplex PCR, lists solely in-frame clones and lacks some. The sample yields 80,000 or so clones, around 90% seen once. These data belong to a study of Tregs in tolerant kidney transplant recipients. Recipients received nonmyeloablative bone marrow transplants from related graft donors, with transient mixed chimerism. Study-level points and caveats: The most relevant donor-specific Treg TCRbeta repertoire apparently came from expansion with activated donor B cells.

The germline CDR1 and CDR2 sequences are DFQATT and SNEGSKA (reference sequence). The CDR3 sequence is 11 residues long. V lost 2 bases to trimming and J lost 4 bases, with 6 bases between them. The chain couples TRBV20-1 to TRBJ2-7, with D unclear. The starting material was CD4+ T cells from blood (PBMCs), obtained 24 months after the transplant. The clonotype originates from a human patient who received a combined kidney and bone marrow transplant. Some T cells may possibly be graft donor cells. The CDR3 protein is CSARHQYEQYF. The CDR3, as DNA: TGCAGTGCTAGACACCAGTACGAGCAGTACTTC.